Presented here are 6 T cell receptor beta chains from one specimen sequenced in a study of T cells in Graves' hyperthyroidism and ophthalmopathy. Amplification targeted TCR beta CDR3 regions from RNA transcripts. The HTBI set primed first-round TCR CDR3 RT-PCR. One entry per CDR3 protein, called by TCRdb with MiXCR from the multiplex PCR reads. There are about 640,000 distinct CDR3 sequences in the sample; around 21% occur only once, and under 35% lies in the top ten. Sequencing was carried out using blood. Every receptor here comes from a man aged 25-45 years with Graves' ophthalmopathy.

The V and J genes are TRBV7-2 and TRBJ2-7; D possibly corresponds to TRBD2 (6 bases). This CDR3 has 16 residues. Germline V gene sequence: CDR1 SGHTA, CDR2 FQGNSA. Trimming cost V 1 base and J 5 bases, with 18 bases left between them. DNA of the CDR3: TGTGCCAGCAGCTTAGAAGCGGGTACCCCAGGCCACGAGCAGTACTTC. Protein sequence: CASSLEAGTPGHEQYF.

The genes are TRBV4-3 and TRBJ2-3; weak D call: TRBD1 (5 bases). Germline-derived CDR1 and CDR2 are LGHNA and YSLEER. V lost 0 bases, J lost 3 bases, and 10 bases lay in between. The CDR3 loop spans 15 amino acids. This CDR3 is CASSQDWAGTDTQYF. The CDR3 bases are TGCGCCAGCAGCCAAGATTGGGCAGGGACAGATACGCAGTATTTT.

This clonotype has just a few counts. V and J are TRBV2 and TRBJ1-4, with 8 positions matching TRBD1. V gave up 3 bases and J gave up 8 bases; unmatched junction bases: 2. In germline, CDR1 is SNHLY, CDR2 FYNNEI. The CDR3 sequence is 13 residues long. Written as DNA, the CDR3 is TGTGCCAGCAGTGAGACAGGGGTAGAAAAACTGTTTTTT. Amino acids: CASSETGVEKLFF.

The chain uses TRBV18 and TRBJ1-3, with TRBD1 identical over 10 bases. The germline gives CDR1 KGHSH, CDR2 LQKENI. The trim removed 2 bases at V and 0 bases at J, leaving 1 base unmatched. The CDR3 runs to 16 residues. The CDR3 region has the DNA TGTGCCAGCTCACCAAGGACAGGGGGCTCTGGAAACACCATATATTTT. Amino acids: CASSPRTGGSGNTIYF.

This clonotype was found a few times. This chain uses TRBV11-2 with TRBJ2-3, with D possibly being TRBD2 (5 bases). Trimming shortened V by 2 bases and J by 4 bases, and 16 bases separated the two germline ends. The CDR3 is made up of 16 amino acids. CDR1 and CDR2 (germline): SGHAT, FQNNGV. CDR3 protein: CASSLPVVGEADTQYF. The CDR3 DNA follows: TGTGCCAGCAGCTTACCTGTCGTGGGAGAGGCAGATACGCAGTATTTT. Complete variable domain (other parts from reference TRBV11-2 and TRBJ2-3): EAGVAQSPRYKIIEKRQSVAFWCNPISGHATLYWYQQILGQGPKLLIQFQNNGVVDDSQLPKDRFSAERLKGVDSTLKIQPAKLEDSAVYLCASSLPVVGEADTQYFGPGTRLTVL.

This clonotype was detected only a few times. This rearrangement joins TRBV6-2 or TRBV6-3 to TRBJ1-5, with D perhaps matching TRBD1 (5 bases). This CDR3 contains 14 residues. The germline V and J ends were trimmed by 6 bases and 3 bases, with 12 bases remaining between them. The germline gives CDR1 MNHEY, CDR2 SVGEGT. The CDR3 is CASRDGGDNQPQHF. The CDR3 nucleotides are TGTGCCAGCAGGGACGGGGGGGACAATCAGCCCCAGCATTTT.